This TCR beta chain emerged from a study of cytomegalovirus exposure and HLA in healthy donors. On the study more broadly: Sequencing of about 179 million T cells in an earlier analysis found 90 million to 120 million unique TCR beta sequences. Early released data had roughly 81 million unique TCRs, all coming from HLA-typed donors.

Researchers ran the PCR with 60 Vbeta and 13 Jbeta primers. Sequenced by immunoSEQ multiplex PCR; TCRdb stores in-frame clones only, minus some. The profile shows some 76,000 clones, about 78% of them singletons. Points on this clone: Its antigen remains unidentified.

Study-wide results and limits: Highest at DRB1 and lowest at HLA-C, TCR association rates differed among HLA loci in a later analysis. Despite most TCR sequences being rare, some public TCRs occurred in many donors.

The CDR3 is made up of 14 amino acids. V was cut by 4 bases and J by 1 base, with 10 bases left in between. Germline CDR1 is KGHSH and CDR2 is LQKENI. The sample taken for sequencing was PBMCs. The chain recombines TRBV18 with TRBJ1-1; D not certain. The receptor was isolated from a woman between 40 and 55 years old in good health and CMV-seropositive. The CDR3 nucleotides read TGTGCCAGCTCACGAGTTACAGAGAACACTGAAGCTTTCTTT. This sequence encodes CASSRVTENTEAFF.